The entry below gives a single T cell receptor (beta chain) sequence along with its context. What it binds is unknown. The data were obtained in a study of T cell responses to AZD1222 COVID-19 vaccine. Turning to the study itself: Second doses that came at about 4 or about 12 weeks were put together. General observations from the study: Researchers report vaccine-associated CD4 TCRs spanning spike, with dominance at 160-218 and 743-854. The peak T cell response came first, and repertoires were sampled only after it. White British donors predominated, females outnumbered males, and clonal diversity was possibly underestimated.

Clones were sequenced by immunoSEQ multiplex PCR, and TCRdb holds only the in-frame ones, with some missing. This repertoire shows 150,000 to 200,000 clones, roughly nine tenths found once; its top ten account for around 1.6%. In germline, CDR1 is SGHTA, CDR2 FQGNSA. The junction had 9 bases not matched to a gene; V was cut back by 6 bases and J by 6 bases. This CDR3 is 15 amino acids long. The sequencing used peripheral blood, collected on day 0 of AZD1222 vaccination. The rearrangement uses TRBV7-2 and TRBJ2-3, with 10 positions matching TRBD1. This clonotype originated in an adult in good health. As DNA, the CDR3 is TGTGCCAGCAGTTTCGACAGGGGGCGAGCGGATACGCAGTATTTT. Translation gives CASSFDRGRADTQYF.